This TCR beta chain was sequenced for a study of T cell repertoires in cytomegalovirus infection. This CDR3 spans 15 amino acids. The germline CDR1 and CDR2 sequences are LGHDT and YNNKEL (reference sequence). V lost 6 bases to trimming and J lost 9 bases; unmatched junction nucleotides: 9. Broader study findings: Public TCR beta family frequency separated CMV-and-HLA carriers, including in an independent cohort.

MiXCR was run by TCRdb on the reads, yielding one entry per CDR3 protein. Of about 340,000 distinct CDR3 sequences in the sample, 25% to 35% were seen once. Concerning this clonotype: Its specificity is unknown.

The starting material was cultured PBMCs, obtained from culture after CMV antigen stimulation. The receptor was isolated from a human donor in good health (CMV status not recorded). Some clones in this sample may be carry-over from other donors' samples. The chain carries TRBV3-1 and TRBJ2-1; TRBD2 matches at 12 bases. As DNA, the CDR3 is TGTGCCAGCAGTTTCCTAGCGGGAGGGGTGAGTGAGCAGTTCTTC. Residues: CASSFLAGGVSEQFF.